The 5 T cell receptor beta chains below come from one sample, sequenced in a study of OX40 agonist ivuxolimab in advanced cancers. Some clones are missing from TCRdb's copy, which holds only in-frame ones; the method was immunoSEQ multiplex PCR. Of 54,000 or so clones listed, over 75% are singletons. The sequenced sample was CD4+ or CD8+ T cells sorted from blood, obtained in a trial of the OX40 agonist ivuxolimab. These receptor sequences come from an adult with an advanced solid tumor such as melanoma, head and neck, liver or kidney cancer.

This chain links TRBV18 with TRBJ1-3; TRBD1 aligns across 12 bases. The V segment lost 4 bases and the J segment 2 bases; nucleotides outside the gene matches: 0. Germline lookup yields CDR1 KGHSH and CDR2 LQKENI. There are 15 residues in the CDR3. The CDR3 DNA sequence: TGTGCCAGCTCACGGGACAGGGGGCCTGGAAACACCATATATTTT. Translated, it gives CASSRDRGPGNTIYF.

The rearrangement joins TRBV5-1 to TRBJ2-3; 12 nucleotides agree with TRBD2. Germline CDR1 and CDR2: SGHRS and YFSETQ. This CDR3 has 16 residues. Unmatched junction bases numbered 3, after V lost 3 bases and J lost 1 base. CDR3 amino acids: CASSSRTSGGTDTQYF. The CDR3 DNA reads as TGCGCCAGCAGCTCTAGGACTAGCGGGGGCACAGATACGCAGTATTTT.

V is TRBV21-1 and J is TRBJ2-7; the table's D call, TRBD1, has no DNA check behind it. TRBV21-1 corresponds to a pseudogene. The CDR3 extends over 14 amino acids. CDR3 coding DNA: TGTGCCAGCAGCAATGGGGCCAGCTCCTACGAGCAGTACTTC. It is translated as CASSNGASSYEQYF.

The V and J genes are TRBV30 and TRBJ2-2; TRBD1 aligns across 8 bases. This CDR3 spans 14 amino acids. Trimming cost V 4 bases and J 3 bases; bases outside gene matches: 4. Germline V gene data show CDR1 as GTSNPN and CDR2 as SVGIG (reference sequence). The CDR3 sequence: CAWIGQGYTGELFF. The CDR3 region has the DNA TGTGCCTGGATAGGACAGGGTTACACCGGGGAGCTGTTTTTT. Variable domain in full (rest from reference TRBV30 and TRBJ2-2): SQTIHQWPATLVQPVGSPLSLECTVEGTSNPNLYWYRQAAGRGLQLLFYSVGIGQISSEVPQNLSASRPQDRQFILSSKKLLLSDSGFYLCAWIGQGYTGELFFGEGSRLTVL.

The rearrangement links TRBV28 to TRBJ1-3; D is ambiguous. The CDR3 spans 14 residues. Germline V lookup: CDR1 MDHEN, CDR2 SYDVKM. V gave up 5 bases and J gave up 0 bases, with 8 bases separating them. The CDR3 coding sequence is TGTGCCAGCAGTAGGGCCGGCTCTGGAAACACCATATATTTT. Translating gives CASSRAGSGNTIYF.